This section outlines one T cell receptor beta chain sequence together with its context. What it binds is unknown. The germline CDR1 and CDR2 sequences are KGHSH and LQKENI. The ends were cut back, 3 bases at V and 3 bases at J, with 11 bases in the middle. The length of the CDR3 is 14 residues. This entry is derived from a study of cytotoxic CD8 clonotypes in ibrutinib-treated CLL. Across the study: Responses comprised 24 partial and 2 complete; at median around 6 years, approximately 15 remained remitted and some twelve progressed.

The repertoire was sequenced with immunoSEQ multiplex PCR; TCRdb's copy has only in-frame clones and lacks some. The profile shows around 150,000 clones, over 75% of them singletons. Study-level findings and limits: At the start, clonality exceeded age-matched healthy donors and followed circulating CD8+ T-cell counts.

V gene TRBV18 combines with J gene TRBJ2-5, with D hard to call. The sequence was obtained from a human donor with chronic lymphocytic leukemia. The material was PBMCs, obtained at disease progression, from a patient treated with ibrutinib. As DNA, the CDR3 is TGTGCCAGCTCACCGCAGCTTGGCGAAGAGACCCAGTACTTC. It yields the protein CASSPQLGEETQYF.